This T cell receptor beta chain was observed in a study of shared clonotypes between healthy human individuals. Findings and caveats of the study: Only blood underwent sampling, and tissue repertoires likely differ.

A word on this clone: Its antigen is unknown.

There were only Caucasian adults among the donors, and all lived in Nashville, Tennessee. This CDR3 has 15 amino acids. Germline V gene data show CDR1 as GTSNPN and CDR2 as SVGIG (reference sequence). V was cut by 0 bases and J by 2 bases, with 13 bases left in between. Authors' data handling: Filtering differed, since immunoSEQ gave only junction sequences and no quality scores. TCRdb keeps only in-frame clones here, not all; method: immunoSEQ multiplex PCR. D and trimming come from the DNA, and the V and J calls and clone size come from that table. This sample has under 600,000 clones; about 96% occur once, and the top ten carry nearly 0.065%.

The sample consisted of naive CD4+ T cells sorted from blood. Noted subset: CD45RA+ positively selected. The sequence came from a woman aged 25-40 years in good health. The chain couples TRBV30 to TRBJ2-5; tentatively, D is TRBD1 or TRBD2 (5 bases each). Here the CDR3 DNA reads TGTGCCTGGAGTGTCCAGAGGGGATTTCAAGAGACCCAGTACTTC. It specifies CAWSVQRGFQETQYF. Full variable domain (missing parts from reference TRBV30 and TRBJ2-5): SQTIHQWPATLVQPVGSPLSLECTVEGTSNPNLYWYRQAAGRGLQLLFYSVGIGQISSEVPQNLSASRPQDRQFILSSKKLLLSDSGFYLCAWSVQRGFQETQYFGPGTRLLVL.